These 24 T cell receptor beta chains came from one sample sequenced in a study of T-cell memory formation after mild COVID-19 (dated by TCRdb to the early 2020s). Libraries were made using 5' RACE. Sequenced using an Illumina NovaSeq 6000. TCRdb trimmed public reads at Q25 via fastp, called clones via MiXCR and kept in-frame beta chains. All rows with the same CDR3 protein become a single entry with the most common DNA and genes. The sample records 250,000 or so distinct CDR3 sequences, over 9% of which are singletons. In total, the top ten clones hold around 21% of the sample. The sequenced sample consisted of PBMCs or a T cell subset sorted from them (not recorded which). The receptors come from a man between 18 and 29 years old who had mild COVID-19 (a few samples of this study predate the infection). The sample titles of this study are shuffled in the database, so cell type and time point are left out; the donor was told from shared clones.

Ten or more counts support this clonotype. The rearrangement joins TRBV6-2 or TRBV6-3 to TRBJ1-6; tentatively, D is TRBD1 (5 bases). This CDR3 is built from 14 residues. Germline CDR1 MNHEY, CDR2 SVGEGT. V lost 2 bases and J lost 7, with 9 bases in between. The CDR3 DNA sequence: TGTGCCAGCAGTTACCAGGGCGCGAATTCACCCCTCCACTTT. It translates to CASSYQGANSPLHF.

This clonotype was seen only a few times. The CDR3 DNA sequence: TGCAGTGCTAGAGCTAGCGAGGGGCAGTACTTC. Residues: CSARASEGQYF. The chain joins TRBV20-1 to TRBJ2-4, with a possible D match to TRBD2 (6 bases). The CDR3 extends over 11 amino acids. Looked up from germline, CDR1 is DFQATT and CDR2 is SNEGSKA (reference sequence). V was shortened by 1 base and J by 13 bases, with 11 bases between the two germline ends.

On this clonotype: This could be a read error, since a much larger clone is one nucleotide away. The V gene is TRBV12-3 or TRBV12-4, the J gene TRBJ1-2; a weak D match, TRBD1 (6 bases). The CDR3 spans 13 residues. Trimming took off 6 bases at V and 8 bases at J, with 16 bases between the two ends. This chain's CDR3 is CASRLNDGGGYTF. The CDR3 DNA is TGTGCCAGCAGATTAAATGACGGGGGCGGCTACACCTTC.

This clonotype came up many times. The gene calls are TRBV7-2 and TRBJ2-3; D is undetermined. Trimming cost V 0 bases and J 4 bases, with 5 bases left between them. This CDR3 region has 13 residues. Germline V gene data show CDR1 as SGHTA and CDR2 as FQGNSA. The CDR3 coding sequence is TGTGCCAGCAGCTTAGCGTTACCAGATACGCAGTATTTT. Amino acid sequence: CASSLALPDTQYF.

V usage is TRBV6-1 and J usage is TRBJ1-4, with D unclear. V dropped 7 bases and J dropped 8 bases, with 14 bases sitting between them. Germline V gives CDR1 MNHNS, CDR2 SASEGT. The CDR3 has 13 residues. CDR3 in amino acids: CASKRPTREKLFF. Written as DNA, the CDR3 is TGTGCCAGCAAGCGGCCCACAAGGGAAAAACTGTTTTTT.

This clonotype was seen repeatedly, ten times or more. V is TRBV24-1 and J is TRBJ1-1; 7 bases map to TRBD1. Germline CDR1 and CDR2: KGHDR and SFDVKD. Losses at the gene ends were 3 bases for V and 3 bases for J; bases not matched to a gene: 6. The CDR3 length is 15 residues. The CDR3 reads CATSDARQGDTEAFF. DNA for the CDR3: TGTGCCACCAGTGATGCTCGGCAGGGGGACACTGAAGCTTTCTTT.

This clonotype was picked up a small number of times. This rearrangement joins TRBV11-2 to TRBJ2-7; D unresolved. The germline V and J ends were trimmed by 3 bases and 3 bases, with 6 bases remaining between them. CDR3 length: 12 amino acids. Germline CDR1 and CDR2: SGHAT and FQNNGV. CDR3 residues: CASSFFNYEQYF. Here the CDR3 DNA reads TGTGCCAGCAGCTTCTTTAACTACGAGCAGTACTTC.

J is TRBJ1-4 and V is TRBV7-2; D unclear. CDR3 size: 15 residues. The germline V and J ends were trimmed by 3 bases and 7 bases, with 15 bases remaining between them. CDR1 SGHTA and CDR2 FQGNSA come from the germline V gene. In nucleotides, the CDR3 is TGTGCCAGCAGCTTTGACGGGAGGGTGGGTGAAAAACTGTTTTTT. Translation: CASSFDGRVGEKLFF.

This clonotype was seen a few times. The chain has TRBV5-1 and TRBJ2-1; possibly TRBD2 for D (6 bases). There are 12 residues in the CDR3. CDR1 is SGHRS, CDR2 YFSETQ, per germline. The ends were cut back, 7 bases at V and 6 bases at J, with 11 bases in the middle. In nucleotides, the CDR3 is TGCGCCAGCGTCCGGGACTCCAATGAGCAGTTCTTC. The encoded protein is CASVRDSNEQFF.

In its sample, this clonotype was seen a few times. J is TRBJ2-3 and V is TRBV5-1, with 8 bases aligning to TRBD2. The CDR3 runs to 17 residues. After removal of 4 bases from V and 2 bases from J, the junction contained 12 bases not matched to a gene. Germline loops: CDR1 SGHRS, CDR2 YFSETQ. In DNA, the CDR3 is TGCGCCAGCAGCCAGGGACATAGCGGGGAGGACACAGATACGCAGTATTTT. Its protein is CASSQGHSGEDTDTQYF.

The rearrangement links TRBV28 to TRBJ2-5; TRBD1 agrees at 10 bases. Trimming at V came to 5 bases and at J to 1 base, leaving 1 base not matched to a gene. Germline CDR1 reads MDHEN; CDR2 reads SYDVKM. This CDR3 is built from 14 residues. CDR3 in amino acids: CASSRQGAQETQYF. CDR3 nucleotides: TGTGCCAGCAGTCGACAGGGGGCCCAAGAGACCCAGTACTTC.

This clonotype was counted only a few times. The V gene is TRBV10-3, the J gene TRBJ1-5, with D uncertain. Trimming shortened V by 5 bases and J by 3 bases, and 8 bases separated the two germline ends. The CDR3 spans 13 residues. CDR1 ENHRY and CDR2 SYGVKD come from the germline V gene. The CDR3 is CAISTWPNQPQHF. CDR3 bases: TGTGCCATCAGTACTTGGCCCAATCAGCCCCAGCATTTT.

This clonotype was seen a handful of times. The DNA for the CDR3 is TGTGCCAGCACCCGGGGCTTAGTTAACTATGGCTACACCTTC. This gives the protein CASTRGLVNYGYTF. J is TRBJ1-2 and V is TRBV7-8; TRBD1 is a possible D gene (5 bases). Germline CDR1 SGHVS, CDR2 FQNEAQ. The CDR3 spans 14 residues. Trimming cost V 7 bases and J 1 base, with 13 bases left between them.

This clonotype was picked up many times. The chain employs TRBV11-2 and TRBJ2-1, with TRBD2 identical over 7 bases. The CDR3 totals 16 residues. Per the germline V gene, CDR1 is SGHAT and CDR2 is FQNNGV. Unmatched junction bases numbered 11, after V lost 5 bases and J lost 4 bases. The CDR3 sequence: CASSPIRGEPYNEQFF. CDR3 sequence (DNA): TGTGCCAGCAGCCCAATCCGGGGGGAACCTTACAATGAGCAGTTCTTC.

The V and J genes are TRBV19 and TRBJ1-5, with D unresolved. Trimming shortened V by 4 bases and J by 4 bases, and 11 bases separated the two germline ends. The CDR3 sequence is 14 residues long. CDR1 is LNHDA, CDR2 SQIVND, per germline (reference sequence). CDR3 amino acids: CASSKRQPNQPQHF. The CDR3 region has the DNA TGTGCCAGTAGTAAGCGGCAGCCTAATCAGCCCCAGCATTTT.

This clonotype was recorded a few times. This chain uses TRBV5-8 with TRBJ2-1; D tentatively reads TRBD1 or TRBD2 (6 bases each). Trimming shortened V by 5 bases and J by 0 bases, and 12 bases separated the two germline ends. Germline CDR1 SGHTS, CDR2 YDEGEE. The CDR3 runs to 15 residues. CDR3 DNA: TGTGCCAGCAGAGGGGGGCTCGGCTCCTACAATGAGCAGTTCTTC. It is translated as CASRGGLGSYNEQFF.

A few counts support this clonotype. The CDR3 sequence: CASQSGMAGDNEQFF. CDR3 sequence (DNA): TGTGCCAGCCAATCCGGGATGGCAGGGGACAATGAGCAGTTCTTC. The V call is TRBV6-1, the J call TRBJ2-1, with D perhaps TRBD1 (6 bases). Trimming shortened V by 8 bases and J by 5 bases, and 19 bases separated the two germline ends. The CDR3 spans 15 residues. Germline V gene data show CDR1 as MNHNS and CDR2 as SASEGT.

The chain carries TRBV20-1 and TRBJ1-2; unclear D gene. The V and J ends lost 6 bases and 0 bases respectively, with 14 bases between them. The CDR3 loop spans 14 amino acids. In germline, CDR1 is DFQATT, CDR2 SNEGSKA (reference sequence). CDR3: CSARDWTPNYGYTF. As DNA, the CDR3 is TGCAGTGCGCGGGATTGGACCCCTAACTATGGCTACACCTTC.

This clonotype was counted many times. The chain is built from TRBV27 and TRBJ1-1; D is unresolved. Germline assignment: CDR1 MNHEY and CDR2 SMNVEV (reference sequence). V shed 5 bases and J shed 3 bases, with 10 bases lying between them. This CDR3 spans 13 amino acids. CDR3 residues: CASSPYVDTEAFF. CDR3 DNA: TGTGCCAGCAGTCCCTATGTGGACACTGAAGCTTTCTTT.

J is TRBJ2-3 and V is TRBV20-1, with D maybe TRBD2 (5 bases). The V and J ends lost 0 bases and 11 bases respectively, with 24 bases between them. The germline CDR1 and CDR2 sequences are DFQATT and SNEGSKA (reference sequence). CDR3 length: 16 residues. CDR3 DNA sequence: TGCAGTGCTAGAGATCTTTTTGTGGGAGTGGATAGTGGGCAGTATTTT. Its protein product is CSARDLFVGVDSGQYF.

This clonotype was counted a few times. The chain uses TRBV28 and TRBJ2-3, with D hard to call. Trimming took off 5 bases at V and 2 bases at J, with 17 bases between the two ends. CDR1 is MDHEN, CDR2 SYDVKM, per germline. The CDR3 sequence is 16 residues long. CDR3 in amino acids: CASSPGMGGNTDTQYF. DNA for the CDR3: TGTGCCAGCAGTCCCGGCATGGGCGGCAACACAGATACGCAGTATTTT.

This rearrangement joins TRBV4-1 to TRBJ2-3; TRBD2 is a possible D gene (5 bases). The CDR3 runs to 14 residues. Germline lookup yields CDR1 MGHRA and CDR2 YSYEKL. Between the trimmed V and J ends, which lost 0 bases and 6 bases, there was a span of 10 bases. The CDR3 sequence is CASSQEYRGDTQYF. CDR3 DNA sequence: TGCGCCAGCAGCCAAGAATATCGGGGTGATACGCAGTATTTT.

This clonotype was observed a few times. Here the CDR3 reads CASSQAYGQGSFYGYTF. For the CDR3, the DNA is TGCGCCAGCAGCCAAGCCTACGGGCAGGGGAGTTTTTATGGCTACACCTTC. V and J are TRBV4-3 and TRBJ1-2, with TRBD1 as a possible D gene (6 bases). Trimming removed 1 base from V and 5 bases from J, with 20 bases in between. CDR1 and CDR2 from the germline V gene are LGHNA and YSLEER. The CDR3 is made up of 17 amino acids.

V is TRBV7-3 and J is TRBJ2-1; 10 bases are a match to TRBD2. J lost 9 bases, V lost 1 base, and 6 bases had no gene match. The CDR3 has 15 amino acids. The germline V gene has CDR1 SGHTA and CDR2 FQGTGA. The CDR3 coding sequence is TGTGCCAGCAGCTTAATAAGTTCTAGCGGGGGTGAGCAGTTCTTC. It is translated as CASSLISSSGGEQFF.